This passage covers 30 T cell receptor beta chains from one sample sequenced in a study of response to subunit inactivated influenza vaccine. TCRdb passed the RT-PCR reads through MiXCR, listing each CDR3 protein once. The repertoire holds about 650,000 distinct CDR3 sequences, around a sixth seen once, with approximately 10% in the top ten. The sequencing here drew on PBMCs from blood, taken about 13 days after vaccination. These receptors all stem from a man over 45 who received an inactivated influenza vaccine.

V is TRBV5-1 and J is TRBJ2-2; D may be TRBD1 or TRBD2 (5 bases each). Trimming removed 4 bases at V and 5 bases at J, with 15 bases between. In germline, CDR1 is SGHRS, CDR2 YFSETQ. The CDR3 runs to 15 residues. The CDR3 sequence is CASSRRPRGTGELFF. The DNA of the CDR3 is TGCGCCAGCAGCCGACGACCGAGGGGAACCGGGGAGCTGTTTTTT.

In this sample, this clonotype turned up a few times. The chain has TRBV20-1 and TRBJ2-1; 13 nucleotides align to TRBD2. Germline V gives CDR1 DFQATT, CDR2 SNEGSKA (reference sequence). The ends lost 4 bases at V and 1 base at J; junction bases unmatched: 1. The CDR3 is made up of 15 amino acids. The CDR3: CSAKGLAGSYNEQFF. Here the CDR3 DNA reads TGCAGTGCTAAGGGACTAGCGGGGTCCTACAATGAGCAGTTCTTC.

This chain connects TRBV20-1 to TRBJ2-1; TRBD2 matches 8 bases. Germline loops: CDR1 DFQATT, CDR2 SNEGSKA (reference sequence). The CDR3 has 16 residues. Unmatched junction bases numbered 14, after V lost 6 bases and J lost 4 bases. DNA for the CDR3: TGCAGTGCCGACGACGGGGGGGCCAAACAGTACAATGAGCAGTTCTTC. It translates to CSADDGGAKQYNEQFF.

The chain employs TRBV12-3 or TRBV12-4 and TRBJ2-7, with 9 bases matching TRBD1. The CDR3 spans 13 residues. V lost 6 bases, J lost 6 bases, and 6 bases stayed unmatched. CDR3 sequence (DNA): TGTGCCAGCAGACGGGGACAGGGTCTCGAGCAGTACTTC. This gives the protein CASRRGQGLEQYF.

About this clonotype itself: The CDR3 carries no conserved terminal phenylalanine or tryptophan, so it likely arises from a read error. The chain carries TRBV5-1 and TRBJ2-7; 7 bases match TRBD2. This CDR3 has 16 residues. The J segment lost 0 bases and the V segment lost 4 bases, leaving 10 bases of the junction unmatched. The germline V gene encodes CDR1 SGHRS and CDR2 YFSETQ. The CDR3 reads CASSTAAGAPSYEQYI. The CDR3 region has the DNA TGCGCCAGCAGCACGGCGGCGGGAGCGCCCTCCTACGAGCAGTACATC.

This clonotype has more than one count but fewer than ten. The CDR3, as DNA: TGTGCCAGCAGCTCAATAACCGGGACACTCTCCTACGAGCAGTACTTC. Translating gives CASSSITGTLSYEQYF. The V call is TRBV7-2, the J call TRBJ2-7, with D perhaps TRBD1 (6 bases). This CDR3 is 16 amino acids long. Germline CDR1 and CDR2: SGHTA and FQGNSA. V was trimmed by 4 bases and J by 0 bases, leaving 16 bases between them.

This clonotype was found once. V and J are TRBV18 and TRBJ2-5; D unresolved. The length of the CDR3 is 15 residues. V was pared by 3 bases and J by 2 bases, with 13 bases between. CDR1 is KGHSH, CDR2 LQKENI, per germline. CDR3 amino acids: CASSPLDEPQETQYF. In DNA form, the CDR3 reads TGTGCCAGCTCACCTCTGGACGAGCCGCAAGAGACCCAGTACTTC.

There are a few counts of this clonotype. The chain couples TRBV7-8 to TRBJ2-7, with TRBD2 matching over 9 bases. The CDR3 has 16 amino acids. V lost 1 base, J lost 9 bases, and 13 bases stayed unmatched. Germline V CDR1 and CDR2: SGHVS, FQNEAQ. CDR3 region: CASSLEGASGMGRQYF. The CDR3 DNA sequence: TGTGCCAGCAGCTTAGAAGGGGCTAGCGGGATGGGCCGGCAGTACTTC.

The chain has TRBV12-3 or TRBV12-4 and TRBJ2-1; 10 bases are a match to TRBD2. The trim removed 6 bases at V and 7 bases at J, leaving 6 bases unmatched. The CDR3 covers 14 residues. The CDR3 loop is CASSPGLARNEQFF. Here the CDR3 DNA reads TGTGCCAGCAGCCCGGGACTAGCGAGGAATGAGCAGTTCTTC.

This chain connects TRBV10-3 to TRBJ1-5, with D uncertain. V shed 7 bases and J shed 0 bases, with 7 bases lying between them. Germline CDR1 reads ENHRY; CDR2 reads SYGVKD. CDR3 size: 13 residues. The CDR3 DNA reads TGTGCCATCAATGACAATAGCAATCAGCCCCAGCATTTT. This sequence encodes CAINDNSNQPQHF.

The chain uses TRBV28 and TRBJ2-7, with D possibly being TRBD2 (6 bases). The germline V gene encodes CDR1 MDHEN and CDR2 SYDVKM. CDR3 length: 15 amino acids. V gave up 4 bases and J gave up 0 bases, with 13 bases separating them. The CDR3 nucleotides are TGTGCCAGCAGTTCCCCATTGGGAGGCTCCTACGAGCAGTACTTC. This encodes CASSSPLGGSYEQYF.

The chain carries TRBV20-1 and TRBJ2-5; tentative D call: TRBD2 (6 bases). Trimming shortened V by 6 bases and J by 1 base, and 18 bases separated the two germline ends. Germline assignment: CDR1 DFQATT and CDR2 SNEGSKA (reference sequence). The CDR3 covers 15 residues. In DNA form, the CDR3 reads TGCAGTGCCACCCCATATACGGGGGTCCAAGAGACCCAGTACTTC. It translates to CSATPYTGVQETQYF.

The chain uses TRBV12-3 or TRBV12-4 and TRBJ1-2; D is undetermined. CDR3 length: 12 amino acids. Trimming cost V 6 bases and J 7 bases, with 12 bases left between them. The CDR3 DNA follows: TGTGCCAGCAGCAACGAAACGCGTGGCTACACCTTC. This encodes CASSNETRGYTF.

This clonotype was observed a few times. The rearrangement links TRBV29-1 to TRBJ2-7, with a possible D match to TRBD2 (7 bases). V lost 7 bases and J 9 bases, leaving 19 bases between the germline ends. This CDR3 comprises 12 residues. In germline, CDR1 is SQVTM, CDR2 ANQGSEA. CDR3 sequence: CSAGGAYPGQYF. The CDR3 DNA is TGCAGCGCTGGGGGGGCCTACCCAGGGCAGTACTTC.

This clonotype appeared a few times. V and J are TRBV7-6 and TRBJ2-7, with D perhaps matching TRBD2 (5 bases). Trimming removed 2 bases at V and 6 bases at J, with 11 bases between. The germline V gene has CDR1 SGHVS and CDR2 FNYEAQ. The CDR3 extends over 13 amino acids. CDR3 coding DNA: TGTGCCAGCAGCTTAAGTGTTGAGGGCGAGCAGTACTTC. Its translation is CASSLSVEGEQYF. The full variable domain, with the rest looked up from reference TRBV7-6 and TRBJ2-7, is GAGVSQSPRYKVTKRGQDVALRCDPISGHVSLYWYRQALGQGPEFLTYFNYEAQQDKSGLPNDRFSAERPEGSISTLTIQRTEQRDSAMYRCASSLSVEGEQYFGPGTRLTVT.

This clonotype was counted between two and nine times. V gene TRBV7-2 combines with J gene TRBJ2-7; 10 nucleotides line up with TRBD2. Germline V gene data show CDR1 as SGHTA and CDR2 as FQGNSA. The CDR3 totals 15 residues. V shed 4 bases and J 7 bases; nucleotides not matched to a gene: 10. This chain's CDR3 is CASSSTSGVAKEQYF. The CDR3 nucleotides are TGTGCCAGCAGCTCAACTAGCGGGGTAGCGAAGGAGCAGTACTTC.

This clonotype was observed a handful of times. The V call is TRBV4-1, the J call TRBJ2-3, with TRBD1 as a possible D gene (5 bases). Germline CDR1 is MGHRA and CDR2 is YSYEKL. Trimming took off 3 bases at V and 5 bases at J, with 21 bases between the two ends. This CDR3 spans 17 amino acids. CDR3 nucleotides: TGCGCCAGCAGCCAGATTGCGGACCCCCGGCAGGGAGATACGCAGTATTTT. This encodes CASSQIADPRQGDTQYF.

This clonotype showed up just a few times. Here the CDR3 reads CASSPDSGANVLTF. DNA of the CDR3: TGTGCCAGCAGCCCGGACTCTGGGGCCAACGTCCTGACTTTC. The V gene is TRBV7-9, the J gene TRBJ2-6, with unresolved D. This CDR3 has 14 residues. Germline V lookup: CDR1 SEHNR, CDR2 FQNEAQ (reference sequence). Trimming cost V 5 bases and J 0 bases, with 5 bases left between them.

This clonotype was seen only a few times. The gene calls are TRBV20-1 and TRBJ2-1, with D uncertain. Per germline, CDR1 DFQATT and CDR2 SNEGSKA (reference sequence). The CDR3 is 15 residues long. The V end was cut by 0 bases, the J end by 0 bases, with 9 bases between. The CDR3 loop is CSARDLQDSYNEQFF. The CDR3 DNA reads TGCAGTGCTAGAGATCTCCAAGACTCCTACAATGAGCAGTTCTTC.

The V gene is TRBV6-1, the J gene TRBJ1-5; D unresolved. Germline-derived CDR1 and CDR2 are MNHNS and SASEGT. The V and J ends lost 5 bases and 6 bases respectively, with 14 bases between them. The CDR3 is made up of 14 amino acids. The chain's CDR3 is CASSTQKSGQPQHF. DNA for the CDR3: TGTGCCAGCAGTACACAAAAGTCAGGTCAGCCCCAGCATTTT.

There are a few counts of this clonotype. The rearrangement links TRBV6-2 or TRBV6-3 to TRBJ1-1, with unresolved D. Germline lookup yields CDR1 MNHEY and CDR2 SVGEGT. The CDR3 extends over 15 amino acids. Between the trimmed V and J ends, which lost 4 bases and 6 bases, there was a span of 18 bases. CDR3 amino acids: CASSFGRRIRAEAFF. The CDR3 DNA reads TGTGCCAGCAGTTTTGGTCGTCGGATAAGAGCTGAAGCTTTCTTT.

The chain combines TRBV29-1 with TRBJ2-3; either TRBD1 or TRBD2 may supply D (5 bases each). The CDR3 is 13 residues long. The V and J ends lost 1 base and 5 bases respectively, with 10 bases between them. CDR1 is SQVTM, CDR2 ANQGSEA, per germline. The CDR3 loop reads CSVEAGRRDTQYF. The CDR3 nucleotides read TGCAGCGTTGAAGCGGGGCGGCGAGATACGCAGTATTTT.

The chain carries TRBV10-3 and TRBJ1-6; 10 bases map to TRBD1. The germline gives CDR1 ENHRY, CDR2 SYGVKD. The CDR3 covers 16 residues. After removal of 0 bases from V and 9 bases from J, the junction contained 5 bases not matched to a gene. CDR3 residues: CAISESTRTGGSPLHF. In DNA form, the CDR3 reads TGTGCCATCAGTGAGTCGACTCGGACAGGGGGTTCACCCCTCCACTTT.

The chain is built from TRBV24-1 and TRBJ2-1, with 10 bases that match TRBD1. CDR1 KGHDR and CDR2 SFDVKD come from the germline V gene. The CDR3 totals 14 residues. V shed 7 bases and J 3 bases; nucleotides not matched to a gene: 2. In nucleotides, the CDR3 is TGTGCCACCAGAGGACAGGGGGTCTACAATGAGCAGTTCTTC. Amino acids: CATRGQGVYNEQFF.

There are a few counts of this clonotype. The CDR3 is CASSPGEADTQYF. DNA for the CDR3: TGTGCCAGCAGTCCTGGGGAGGCAGATACGCAGTATTTT. The rearrangement joins TRBV6-4 to TRBJ2-3; D perhaps matches TRBD2 (6 bases). V gave up 5 bases and J gave up 4 bases, with 10 bases separating them. CDR3 length: 13 residues. Germline CDR1 is MRHNA and CDR2 is SNTAGT.

Of note for this clonotype: Germline and junction disagree at one end, which may indicate a read error. V gene TRBV7-7 combines with J gene TRBJ2-3; tentatively, D is TRBD2 (5 bases). This CDR3 is built from 15 residues. Germline loops: CDR1 SSHAT, CDR2 FNYEAQ (reference sequence). For the CDR3, the DNA is TGTGCTAGCAGCTTAGCAGGAGGTGATTTCGATACGCAGTATTTT. Translated, it gives CASSLAGGDFDTQYF.

The V call is TRBV5-6, the J call TRBJ2-1; 7 bases are a match to TRBD2. The CDR3 loop spans 15 amino acids. Germline loops: CDR1 SGHDT, CDR2 YYEEEE. V was clipped by 4 bases and J by 4 bases; unmatched bases: 8. The chain's CDR3 is CASSLPGGTYNEQFF. The CDR3 coding sequence is TGTGCCAGCAGCCTTCCCGGGGGGACTTACAATGAGCAGTTCTTC. Complete variable domain (other parts from reference TRBV5-6 and TRBJ2-1): DAGVTQSPTHLIKTRGQQVTLRCSPKSGHDTVSWYQQALGQGPQFIFQYYEEEERQRGNFPDRFSGHQFPNYSSELNVNALLLGDSALYLCASSLPGGTYNEQFFGPGTRLTVL.

This chain joins TRBV3-1 and TRBJ2-2, with D tentatively TRBD2 (5 bases). Germline CDR1 LGHDT, CDR2 YNNKEL (reference sequence). V lost 0 bases, J lost 6 bases, and 20 bases lay in between. This CDR3 is built from 18 residues. The CDR3 region has the DNA TGTGCCAGCAGCCAAGATTCAACCGGGAAGGGAACCGCCGGGGAGCTGTTTTTT. This encodes CASSQDSTGKGTAGELFF.

This clonotype occurred many times. The J gene is TRBJ1-1, the V gene TRBV7-2; TRBD1 agrees at 7 bases. The length of the CDR3 is 14 residues. With 5 bases clipped from V and 6 bases from J, the junction kept 9 bases outside the gene matches. Germline V gene lookup returns CDR1 SGHTA and CDR2 FQGNSA. The CDR3 nucleotides read TGTGCCAGCAGCCGAGAGACAGGGCTCCCTGAAGCTTTCTTT. Its translation is CASSRETGLPEAFF.

This clonotype has only a few counts. The rearrangement links TRBV4-1 to TRBJ2-7; D unresolved. Germline values: CDR1 MGHRA, CDR2 YSYEKL. The length of the CDR3 is 15 residues. V lost 1 base and J lost 4, with 14 bases in between. The CDR3 bases are TGCGCCAGCAGCCAAGTGTCGGGCGCCTGGTACGAGCAGTACTTC. Protein: CASSQVSGAWYEQYF.